The clone carrying this T cell receptor beta chain was recorded a few times. Its antigen is not identified. The V gene lost 4 bases and the J gene lost 5 bases, with 20 bases spanning the gap. The germline CDR1 and CDR2 sequences are KGHSH and LQKENI. The CDR3 is 17 amino acids. Each CDR3 protein is one row after TCRdb ran MiXCR on the RT-PCR reads. This sample has over 300,000 distinct CDR3 sequences, with around a fifth found just once. The data are from a study of response to subunit inactivated influenza vaccine. Overall study findings and caveats: With each seasonal influenza vaccination, the authors suggested, few new T cells are recruited.

The genes are TRBV18 and TRBJ2-2; D is undetermined. Here the sequenced sample was PBMCs from blood, taken roughly 20 months after vaccination. This sequence originates from a man aged 45-69 years who received an inactivated influenza vaccine. CDR3 in amino acids: CASSLRPVQGGTGELFF. CDR3 nucleotides: TGTGCCAGCTCACTTAGACCCGTCCAAGGTGGGACCGGGGAGCTGTTTTTT.